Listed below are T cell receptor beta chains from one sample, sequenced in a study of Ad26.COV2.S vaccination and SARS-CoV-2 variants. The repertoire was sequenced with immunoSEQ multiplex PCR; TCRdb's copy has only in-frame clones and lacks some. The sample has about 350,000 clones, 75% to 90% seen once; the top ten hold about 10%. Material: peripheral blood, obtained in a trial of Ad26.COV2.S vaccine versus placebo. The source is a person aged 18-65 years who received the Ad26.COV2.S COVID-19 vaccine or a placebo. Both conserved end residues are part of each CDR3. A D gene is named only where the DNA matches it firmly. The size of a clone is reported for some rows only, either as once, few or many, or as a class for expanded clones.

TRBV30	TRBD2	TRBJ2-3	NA	TGTGCCTGGGATCCGGGACTAGCCGTTAGCACAGATACGCAGTATTTT	CAWDPGLAVSTDTQYF
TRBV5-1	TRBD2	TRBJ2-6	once	TGCGCCAGCAGCTTGGAAGGCGGGAGAGCTGGGGCCAACGTCCTGACTTTC	CASSLEGGRAGANVLTF
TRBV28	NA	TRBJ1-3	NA	TGTGCCAGCGATGCGGCGGGCGCGAACGGAAACACCATATATTTT	CASDAAGANGNTIYF
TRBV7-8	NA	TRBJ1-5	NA	TGTGCCAGCAGCTTAGCTCTAGTTCAGCCCCAGCATTTT	CASSLALVQPQHF
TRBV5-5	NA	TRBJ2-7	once	TGTGCCAGCAGCCGGCTAGAATCCCACGAGCAGTACTTC	CASSRLESHEQYF
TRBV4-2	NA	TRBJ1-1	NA	TGTGCCAGCAGCCAAGAAGGAGTAATGGTGAACACTGAAGCTTTCTTT	CASSQEGVMVNTEAFF
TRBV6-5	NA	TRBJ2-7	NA	TGTGCCAGCAGTTACTCGGAGGCAGGGTTTGAGCAGTACTTC	CASSYSEAGFEQYF
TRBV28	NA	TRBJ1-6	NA	TGTGCCAGCAACGGACAGCCAGATAATTCACCCCTCCACTTT	CASNGQPDNSPLHF
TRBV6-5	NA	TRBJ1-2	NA	TGTGCCAGCAGTGACTCGACAGGAGCTAACTATGGCTACACCTTC	CASSDSTGANYGYTF
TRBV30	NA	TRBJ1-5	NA	TGTGCCTGGGCGGGAGGCGGCAATCAGCCCCAGCATTTT	CAWAGGGNQPQHF
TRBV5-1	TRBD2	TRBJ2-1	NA	TGCGCCAGCAGCTTGGTACCTACTAGCGGGAGCTACAATGAGCAGTTCTTC	CASSLVPTSGSYNEQFF
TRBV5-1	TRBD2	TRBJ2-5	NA	TGCGCCAGCAGCATCCCGGTTGCGGGGGACTACGGTCCGCGGGAGACCCAGTACTTC	CASSIPVAGDYGPRETQYF
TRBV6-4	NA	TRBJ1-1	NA	TGTGCCAGCAGTGACGCAGAAGGAACTGAAGCTTTCTTT	CASSDAEGTEAFF
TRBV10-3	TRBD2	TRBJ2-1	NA	TGTGCCATCAGACTAGCGGGGGGCGCCTACAATGAGCAGTTCTTC	CAIRLAGGAYNEQFF
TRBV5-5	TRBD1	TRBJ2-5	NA	TGTGCCAGCAGCTATGGACAGGGGATCGTCCGAGAGACCCAGTACTTC	CASSYGQGIVRETQYF
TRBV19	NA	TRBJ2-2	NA	TGTGCCAGTAGTATAAGTCAGGGTGTAGGAACCGGGGAGCTGTTTTTT	CASSISQGVGTGELFF
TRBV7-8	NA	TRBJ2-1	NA	TGTGCCAGCAGCTCCTCTAGCGCCAATGAGCAGTTCTTC	CASSSSSANEQFF
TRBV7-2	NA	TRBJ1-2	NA	TGTGCCAGCAGCCCTAACTTGGGGCGGCATGGCTACACCTTC	CASSPNLGRHGYTF
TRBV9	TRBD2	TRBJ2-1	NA	TGTGCCAGCAGCTCCCTTTTGGGGGAGGGAATTTACAATGAGCAGTTCTTC	CASSSLLGEGIYNEQFF
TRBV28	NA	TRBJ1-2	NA	TGTGCCAGCAGACCCAGGAGTAACTATGGCTACACCTTC	CASRPRSNYGYTF
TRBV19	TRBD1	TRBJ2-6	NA	TGTGCCAGTAGTAGACAGGGGGCTGGTGGGGCCAACGTCCTGACTTTC	CASSRQGAGGANVLTF
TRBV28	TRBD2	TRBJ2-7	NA	TGTGCCAGCATGGGACTAGCGGGGGGATGGTACGAGCAGTACTTC	CASMGLAGGWYEQYF
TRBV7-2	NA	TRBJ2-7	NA	TGTGCCAGCAGCTTAGTAGGCCAGTCCTACGAGCAGTACTTC	CASSLVGQSYEQYF
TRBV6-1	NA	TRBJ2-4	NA	TGTGCCAGCAGTGCGCCCGGAGAGGTCGGGACCAAAAACATTCAGTACTTC	CASSAPGEVGTKNIQYF
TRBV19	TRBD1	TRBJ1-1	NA	TGTGCCAGTAGACTCGAAACCGGGACAGGGAACACTGAAGCTTTCTTT	CASRLETGTGNTEAFF
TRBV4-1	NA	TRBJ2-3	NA	TGCGCCAGCAGCCAAGATCCGGGCGCAGGCGATACGCAGTATTTT	CASSQDPGAGDTQYF
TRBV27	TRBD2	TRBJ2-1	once	TGTGCCAGCAGTTTCGGGACTAGCGGTAACAATGAGCAGTTCTTC	CASSFGTSGNNEQFF
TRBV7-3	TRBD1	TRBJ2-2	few	TGTGCCAGCAGCTTAATGGCAGGGGGTTTCACCGGGGAGCTGTTTTTT	CASSLMAGGFTGELFF
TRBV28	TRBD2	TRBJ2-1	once	TGTGCCAGCAGTTCAAGGACTAGCGGGGGGGGCAATGAGCAGTTCTTC	CASSSRTSGGGNEQFF
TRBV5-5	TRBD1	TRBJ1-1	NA	TGTGCCAGCTCCAGAGACAGGGCCCCGTTTGACACTGAAGCTTTCTTT	CASSRDRAPFDTEAFF
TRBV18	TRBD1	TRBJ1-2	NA	TGTGCCAGCTCACCAAATGGACAGGGTCACTATGGCTACACCTTC	CASSPNGQGHYGYTF
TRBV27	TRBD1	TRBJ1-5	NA	TGTGCCAGCAGGAGGGCAGGGGGGCATCAGCCCCAGCATTTT	CASRRAGGHQPQHF
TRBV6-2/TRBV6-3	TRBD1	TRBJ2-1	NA	TGTGCCAGCAGTGCACTTCCCGGGACAGGGGGTGCCAATGAGCAGTTCTTC	CASSALPGTGGANEQFF
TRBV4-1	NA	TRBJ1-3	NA	TGCGCCAGCAGCCAAGATAAGGGGCGCAAATTGAGAGGAAACACCATATATTTT	CASSQDKGRKLRGNTIYF
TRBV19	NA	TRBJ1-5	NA	TGTGCCAGTAGTCCCCTTCGAGGGAATAGCAATCAGCCCCAGCATTTT	CASSPLRGNSNQPQHF
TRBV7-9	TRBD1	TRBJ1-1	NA	TGTGCCAGCAGCCCGGACAGGGGCGTTTGGGGCACTGAAGCTTTCTTT	CASSPDRGVWGTEAFF
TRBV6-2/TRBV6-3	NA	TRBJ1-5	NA	TGTGCCAGCAGTTCGTTGACGAGCAATCAGCCCCAGCATTTT	CASSSLTSNQPQHF
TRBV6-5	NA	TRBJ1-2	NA	TGTGCCAGTTGTCGGGACAACGCTAACTATGGCTACACCTTC	CASCRDNANYGYTF
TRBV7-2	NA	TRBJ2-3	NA	TGTGCCAGCAGTCTAGGGGGGCCGGACCGGACGCAGTATTTT	CASSLGGPDRTQYF
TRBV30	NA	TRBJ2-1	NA	TGTGCCTGGAATGAGCAGTTCTTC	CAWNEQFF
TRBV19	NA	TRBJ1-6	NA	TGTGCCAGTACCAAGGGTCGGGGAAATAATTCACCCCTCCACTTT	CASTKGRGNNSPLHF
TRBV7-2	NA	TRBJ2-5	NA	TGTGCCAGCAGCAGGGGACCCGACCAAGAGACCCAGTACTTC	CASSRGPDQETQYF
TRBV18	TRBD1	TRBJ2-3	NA	TGTGCCAGCGGACAGGGTACCACAGATACGCAGTATTTT	CASGQGTTDTQYF
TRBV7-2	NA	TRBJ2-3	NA	TGTGCCAGCAGCTTAGCGTCGGTTTTGGATACGCAGTATTTT	CASSLASVLDTQYF
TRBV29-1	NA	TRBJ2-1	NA	TGCAGCGTTGCTTCGTTTGACAATGAGCAGTTCTTC	CSVASFDNEQFF
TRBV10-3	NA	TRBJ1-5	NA	TGTGCCATCAGTGTCCAGGGGAGCAATCAGCCCCAGCATTTT	CAISVQGSNQPQHF
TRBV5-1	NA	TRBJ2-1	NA	TGCGCCAGCAGGAGCGGGTATGAGCAGTTCTTC	CASRSGYEQFF
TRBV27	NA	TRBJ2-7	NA	TGTGCCAGCAGTGTCGGGACATTCTACGAGCAGTACTTC	CASSVGTFYEQYF
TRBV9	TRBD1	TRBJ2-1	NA	TGTGCCAGCAGCGTGGCCCCGGGACAGGGCTACAATGAGCAGTTCTTC	CASSVAPGQGYNEQFF
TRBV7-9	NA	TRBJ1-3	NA	TGTGCCAGCAGCTTAAGCAGGGACGCTGGAAACACCATATATTTT	CASSLSRDAGNTIYF
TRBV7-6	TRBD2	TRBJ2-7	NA	TGTGCCAGCAGCCCGGGACTAGCGGGAGGTAACGAGCAGTACTTC	CASSPGLAGGNEQYF
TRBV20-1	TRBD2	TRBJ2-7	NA	TGCAGTGCTAGTGGGCTCCCCGGGACTAGCGGGAGAAACCGCTACGAGCAGTACTTC	CSASGLPGTSGRNRYEQYF
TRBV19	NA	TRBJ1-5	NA	TGTGCCAGTAGTATAGAAGGACAGAATCAGCCCCAGCATTTT	CASSIEGQNQPQHF